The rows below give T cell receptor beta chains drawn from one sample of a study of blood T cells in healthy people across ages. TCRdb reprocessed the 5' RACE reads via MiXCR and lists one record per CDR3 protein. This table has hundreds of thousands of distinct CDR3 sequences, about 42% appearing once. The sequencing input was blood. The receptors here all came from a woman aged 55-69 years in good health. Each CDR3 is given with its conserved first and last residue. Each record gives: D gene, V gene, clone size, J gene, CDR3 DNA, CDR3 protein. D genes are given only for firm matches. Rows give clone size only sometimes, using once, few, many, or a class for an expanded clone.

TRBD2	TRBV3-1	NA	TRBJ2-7	TGTGCCAGCAGCCAAGATGGGGGGGGCTACGAGCAGTACTTC	CASSQDGGGYEQYF
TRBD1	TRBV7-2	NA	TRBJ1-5	TGTGCCAGCAGCTTAGCTGGGACAGGGGTTGACCAGCCCCAGCATTTT	CASSLAGTGVDQPQHF
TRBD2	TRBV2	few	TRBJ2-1	TGTGCCAGCAGTGATGATAGCGGGGGGGACACCTACAATGAGCAGTTCTTC	CASSDDSGGDTYNEQFF
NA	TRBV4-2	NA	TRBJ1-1	TGTGCCAGCAGTCCTGTCCTCGGAACTGAAGCTTTCTTT	CASSPVLGTEAFF
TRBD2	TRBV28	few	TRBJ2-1	TGTGCCAGCAAAAGAGCGGGAGCTAACTATGAGCAGTTCTTC	CASKRAGANYEQFF
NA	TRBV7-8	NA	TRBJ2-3	TGTGCCAGCAGCTTACAGGCCTTAGATACGCAGTATTTT	CASSLQALDTQYF
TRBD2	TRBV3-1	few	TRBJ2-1	TGTGCCAGCAGCCAAGGGACTAGGGTCTATGAGCAGTTCTTC	CASSQGTRVYEQFF
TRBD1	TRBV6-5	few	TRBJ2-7	TGTGCCAGCAGTCCTCGACAGGGGGCTGTGATATACGAGCAGTACTTC	CASSPRQGAVIYEQYF
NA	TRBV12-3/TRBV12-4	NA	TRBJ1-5	TGTGCCAGCAGTTTAGACCACCCCACCCCCAATAGCAATCAGCCCCAGCATTTT	CASSLDHPTPNSNQPQHF
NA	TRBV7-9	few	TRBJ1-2	TGTGCCAGCAGCTTAGCAGGGGTAGGATCTGGCTACACCTTC	CASSLAGVGSGYTF
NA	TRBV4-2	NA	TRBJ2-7	TGTGCCAGCAGCCAAGATGACGGGGGGCACTCCTCCTACGAGCAGTACTTC	CASSQDDGGHSSYEQYF
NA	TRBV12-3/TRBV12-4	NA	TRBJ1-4	TGTGCCAGCAGCCCTTACAAAATCCGGCGCGAAGGCGAAAAACTGTTTTTT	CASSPYKIRREGEKLFF
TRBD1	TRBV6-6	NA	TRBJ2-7	TGTGCCAGCAAAAGACAGGGGGCCTTCTACAATGAGCAGTACTTC	CASKRQGAFYNEQYF
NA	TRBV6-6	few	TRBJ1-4	TGTGCCAGCAGTTACCGACAGACAACTAATGAAAAACTGTTTTTT	CASSYRQTTNEKLFF
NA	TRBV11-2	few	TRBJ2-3	TGTGCCAGCAGCCCCTCAAGGAACACAGATACGCAGTATTTT	CASSPSRNTDTQYF
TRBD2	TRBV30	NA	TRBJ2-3	TGTGCCTGGAGGGGGACTAGTGATACGCAGTATTTT	CAWRGTSDTQYF
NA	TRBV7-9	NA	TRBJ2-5	TGTGCCAGCAGCTTAGCGGAGTTAACTAGCACTAAAGAGACCCAGTACTTC	CASSLAELTSTKETQYF
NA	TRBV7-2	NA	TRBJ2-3	TGTGCCGGCCAACGGAGAGACAGGTGGTATTTT	CAGQRRDRWYF
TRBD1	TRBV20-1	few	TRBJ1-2	TGCAGTGCTAGAGATGGCCGGACAGGGATATTGGCTGGCTACACCTTC	CSARDGRTGILAGYTF
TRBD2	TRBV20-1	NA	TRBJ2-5	TGCAGTGCGACGGGACTAGCGGGGCCACAAGAGACCCAGTACTTC	CSATGLAGPQETQYF
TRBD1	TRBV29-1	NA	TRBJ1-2	TGCAGCGTTGGGGACAGTCCCTCCCGTGGCTACACCTTC	CSVGDSPSRGYTF
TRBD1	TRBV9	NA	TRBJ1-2	TGTGCCAGCAGCGTGGGGGTAGACAGGGTGGGCTACACCTTC	CASSVGVDRVGYTF
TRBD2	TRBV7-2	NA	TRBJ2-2	TGTGCCAGCAGCTTCCCCCCGGGGGGGTCCCCCGGGGAGCTGTTTTTT	CASSFPPGGSPGELFF
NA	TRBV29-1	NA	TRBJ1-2	TGCAGCGTTGGCGCACAGGGCCCCACGTCCTATGGCTACACCTTC	CSVGAQGPTSYGYTF
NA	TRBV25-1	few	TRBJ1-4	TGTGCCAGCAGTGAATACCAGGGAAAACTGTTTTTT	CASSEYQGKLFF
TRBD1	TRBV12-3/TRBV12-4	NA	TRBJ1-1	TGTGCCAGCAGTCGGGGACAGGGGGGGAGAACTGAAGCTTTCTTT	CASSRGQGGRTEAFF
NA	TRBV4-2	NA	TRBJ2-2	TGTGCCAGCAGCCAAGGAGGGAGGGGGGAGCTGTTTTTT	CASSQGGRGELFF
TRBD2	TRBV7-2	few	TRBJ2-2	TGTGCCAGCAGCTTACGGACTAGCGGGACCGGGGAGCTGTTTTTT	CASSLRTSGTGELFF
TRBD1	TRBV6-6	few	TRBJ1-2	TGTGCCAGCAGTTACGCGGGGACAGGGGGTGGCTACACCTTC	CASSYAGTGGGYTF
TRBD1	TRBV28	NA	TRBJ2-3	TGTGCCAGCAGTCCCGCGGACAGGGGGAAAGATACGCAGTATTTT	CASSPADRGKDTQYF
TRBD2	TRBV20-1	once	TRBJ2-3	TGCAGTGCTGACCTGGGCGGGGGGCTTACAGATACGCAGTATTTT	CSADLGGGLTDTQYF
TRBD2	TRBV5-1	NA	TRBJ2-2	TGCGCCAGCAGATTAGCGGGGGGATTCGCCGGGGAGTTGTTTTTT	CASRLAGGFAGELFF
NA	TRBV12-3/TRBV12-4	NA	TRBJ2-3	TGTGCCAGCACCTCAGAGGCGGGGGCAGGGGATACGCAGTATTTT	CASTSEAGAGDTQYF
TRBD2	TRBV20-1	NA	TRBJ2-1	TGCAGTGCTAGAGTGCTAGCGGGAGTGAGTGAGCAGTTCTTC	CSARVLAGVSEQFF
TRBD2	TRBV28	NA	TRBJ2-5	TGTGCCAGCAGTTTGTCTCTAGCGGGAGCGAGCGGGCAGTACTTC	CASSLSLAGASGQYF
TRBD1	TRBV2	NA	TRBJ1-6	TGTGCCAGCACGGTGCTGGCAGGGGGGAACGGATCACCCCTCCACTTT	CASTVLAGGNGSPLHF
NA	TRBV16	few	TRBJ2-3	TGTGCCAGCAGTCATAGACGGTTTGGAGATACGCAGTATTTT	CASSHRRFGDTQYF
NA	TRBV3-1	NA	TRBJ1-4	TGTGCCAGCAGCCAAGAAGGAGGGGCCTTGAATGAAAAACTGTTTTTT	CASSQEGGALNEKLFF
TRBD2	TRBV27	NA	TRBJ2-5	TGTGCCAGCAGTTCTCGCGGGAGCAACAATGAGCAGTACTTC	CASSSRGSNNEQYF
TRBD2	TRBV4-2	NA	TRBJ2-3	TGTGCCAGCAGCCAAGATCTACTAGCGGGGGTCACTAGCACAGATACGCAGTATTTT	CASSQDLLAGVTSTDTQYF
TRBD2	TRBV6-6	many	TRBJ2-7	TGTGCCAGCAGTTTGTCCGGGACTAGCGGGAGTATGTACGAGCAGTACTTC	CASSLSGTSGSMYEQYF
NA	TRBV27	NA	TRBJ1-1	TGTGCCAGCAGTTTAAGGGGTGGCGGGGGGTTCTTGAACACTGAAGCTTTCTTT	CASSLRGGGGFLNTEAFF
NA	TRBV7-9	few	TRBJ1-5	TGTGCCAGCAGCTTATCGGGCCTCAATAGCAATCAGCCCCAGCATTTT	CASSLSGLNSNQPQHF
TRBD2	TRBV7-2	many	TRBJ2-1	TGTGCCAGCAGCACTAGCGGGCCCGACAATGAGCAGTTCTTC	CASSTSGPDNEQFF
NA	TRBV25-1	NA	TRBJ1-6	TGTGCCAGCAGTTGGGGGACCCCGGGGCGAAATAATTCACCCCTCCACTTT	CASSWGTPGRNNSPLHF
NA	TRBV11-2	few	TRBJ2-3	TGTGCCAGCAGCATGGGAAACACACGCACAGATACGCAGTATTTT	CASSMGNTRTDTQYF
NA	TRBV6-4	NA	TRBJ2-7	TGTGCCAGCAGTGACCCTCTCTCCTACGAGCAGTACTTC	CASSDPLSYEQYF
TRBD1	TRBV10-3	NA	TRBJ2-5	TGTGCCATAAGGACAGGGGAGACTCAAGAGACCCAGTACTTC	CAIRTGETQETQYF
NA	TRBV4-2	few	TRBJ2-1	TGTGCCAGCAGCCAAGTGGATGTTTCCTACAATGAGCAGTTCTTC	CASSQVDVSYNEQFF
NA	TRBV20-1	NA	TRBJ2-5	TGCAGTGCTAGAGTCGGCTGGCAAGAGACCCAGTACTTC	CSARVGWQETQYF
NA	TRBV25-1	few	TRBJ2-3	TGTGCCAGCAGTGGTAGTGGGTTGTTGGATACGCAGTATTTT	CASSGSGLLDTQYF
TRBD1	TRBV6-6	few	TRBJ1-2	TGTGCCAGCAGTTCCGGTCCCGGGACAGATAACTATGGCTACACCTTC	CASSSGPGTDNYGYTF
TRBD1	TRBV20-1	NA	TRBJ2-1	TGCAGTGCAAGCTTTACAGGGGGGTCTGAGCAGTTCTTC	CSASFTGGSEQFF
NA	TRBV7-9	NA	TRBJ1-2	TGTGCCAGCAGCTCGGCAGGTTCCAGTCGGGGCTACACCTTC	CASSSAGSSRGYTF
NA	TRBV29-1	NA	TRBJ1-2	TGCAGCGTTCCGGGGACGGCCGGCTACACCTTC	CSVPGTAGYTF
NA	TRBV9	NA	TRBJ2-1	TGTGCCAGCAGCGTAGACGGGGGCCCTGTCAATGAGCAGTTCTTC	CASSVDGGPVNEQFF
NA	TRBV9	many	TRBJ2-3	TGTGCCAGCAGCGTTCGGCCGTCAGATACGCAGTATTTT	CASSVRPSDTQYF
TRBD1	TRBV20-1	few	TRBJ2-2	TGCAGTGCTAGAGCCCAGGGGGCCCCCGGGGAGCTGTTTTTT	CSARAQGAPGELFF
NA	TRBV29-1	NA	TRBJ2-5	TGCAGCGTTGTCCAGGGCTTGGAGGCCCAGTACTTC	CSVVQGLEAQYF
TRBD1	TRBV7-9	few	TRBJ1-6	TGTGCCAGCAGCTTACCGGGACAGGAACGTTCACCCCTCCACTTT	CASSLPGQERSPLHF